This T cell receptor beta chain was obtained from a study of blood T cells in healthy people across ages. This CDR3 has 15 residues. Between the trimmed V and J ends, which lost 3 bases and 8 bases, there was a span of 18 bases. Germline CDR1 reads SGHTA; CDR2 reads FQGNSA. The study, taken as a whole, reports: Naive T cell percentage showed a strong correlation with the diversity of TCR beta.

Then a second PCR, running about 6 to 12 cycles, was carried out with a sample-barcoded 5' primer and a J-beta primer mix. TCRdb reprocessed the 5' RACE reads via MiXCR and lists one record per CDR3 protein. The repertoire has over 1,500,000 distinct CDR3 sequences, around half of them found once; the top ten carry around 2.1%. Of note for this clonotype: Its specificity is unknown.

The sequenced sample was blood. This chain links TRBV7-2 with TRBJ2-3; TRBD1 is a possible D gene (6 bases). The receptor was isolated from a woman between 40 and 50 years old in good health. Written as DNA, the CDR3 is TGTGCCAGCAGCTTGGTGCAGGGGATCCCAGCTACGCAGTATTTT. Its protein product is CASSLVQGIPATQYF.